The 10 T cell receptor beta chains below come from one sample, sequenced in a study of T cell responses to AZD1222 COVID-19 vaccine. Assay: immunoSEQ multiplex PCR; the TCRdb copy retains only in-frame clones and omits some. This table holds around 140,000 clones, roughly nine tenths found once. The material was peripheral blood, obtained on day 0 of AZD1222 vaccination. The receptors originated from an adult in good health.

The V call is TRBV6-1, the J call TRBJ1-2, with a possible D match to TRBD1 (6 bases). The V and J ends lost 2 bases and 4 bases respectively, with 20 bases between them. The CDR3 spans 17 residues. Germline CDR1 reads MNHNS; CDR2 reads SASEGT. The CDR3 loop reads CASSEIGGGQSGYGYTF. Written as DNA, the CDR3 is TGTGCCAGCAGTGAAATAGGCGGAGGACAGTCGGGCTATGGCTACACCTTC.

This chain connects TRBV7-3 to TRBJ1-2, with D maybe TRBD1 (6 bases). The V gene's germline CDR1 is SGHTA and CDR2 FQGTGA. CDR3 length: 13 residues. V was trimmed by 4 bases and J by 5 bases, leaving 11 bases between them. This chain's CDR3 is CASSSDRRYGYTF. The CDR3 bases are TGTGCCAGCAGCTCCGACAGGCGATATGGCTACACCTTC.

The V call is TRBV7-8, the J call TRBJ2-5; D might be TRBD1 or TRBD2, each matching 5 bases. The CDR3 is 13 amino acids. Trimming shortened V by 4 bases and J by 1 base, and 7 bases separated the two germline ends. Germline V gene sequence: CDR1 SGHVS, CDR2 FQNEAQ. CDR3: CASSSGTQETQYF. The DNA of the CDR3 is TGTGCCAGCAGCTCCGGGACCCAAGAGACCCAGTACTTC.

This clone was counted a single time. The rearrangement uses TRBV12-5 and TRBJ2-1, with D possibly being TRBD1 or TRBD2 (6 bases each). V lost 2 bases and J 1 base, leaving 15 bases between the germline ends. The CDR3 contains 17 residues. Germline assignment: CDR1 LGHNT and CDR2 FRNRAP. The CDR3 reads CASGLSRGGFSYNEQFF. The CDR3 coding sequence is TGTGCTAGTGGTTTGAGCCGAGGGGGGTTTTCCTACAATGAGCAGTTCTTC.

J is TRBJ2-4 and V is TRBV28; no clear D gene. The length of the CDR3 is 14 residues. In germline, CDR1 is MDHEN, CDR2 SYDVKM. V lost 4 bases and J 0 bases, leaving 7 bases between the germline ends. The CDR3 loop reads CASSSGLAKNIQYF. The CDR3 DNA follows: TGTGCCAGCAGTTCGGGTTTAGCCAAAAACATTCAGTACTTC.

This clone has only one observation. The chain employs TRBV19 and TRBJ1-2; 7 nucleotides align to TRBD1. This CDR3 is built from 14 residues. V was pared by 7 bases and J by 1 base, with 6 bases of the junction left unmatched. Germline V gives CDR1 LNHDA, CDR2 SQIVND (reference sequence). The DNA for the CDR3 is TGTGCCAGTACGACGACAGGGTATAACTATGGCTACACCTTC. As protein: CASTTTGYNYGYTF. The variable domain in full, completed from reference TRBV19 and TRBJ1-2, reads DGGITQSPKYLFRKEGQNVTLSCEQNLNHDAMYWYRQDPGQGLRLIYYSQIVNDFQKGDIAEGYSVSREKKESFPLTVTSAQKNPTAFYLCASTTTGYNYGYTFGSGTRLTVV.

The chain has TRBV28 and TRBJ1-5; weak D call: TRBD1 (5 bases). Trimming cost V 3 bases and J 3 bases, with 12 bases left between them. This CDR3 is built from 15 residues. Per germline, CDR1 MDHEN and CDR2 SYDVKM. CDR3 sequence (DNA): TGTGCCAGCAGTTTGCAGGGTTCAGACAATCAGCCCCAGCATTTT. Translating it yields CASSLQGSDNQPQHF. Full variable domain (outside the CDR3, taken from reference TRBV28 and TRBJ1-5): DVKVTQSSRYLVKRTGEKVFLECVQDMDHENMFWYRQDPGLGLRLIYFSYDVKMKEKGDIPEGYSVSREKKERFSLILESASTNQTSMYLCASSLQGSDNQPQHFGDGTRLSIL.

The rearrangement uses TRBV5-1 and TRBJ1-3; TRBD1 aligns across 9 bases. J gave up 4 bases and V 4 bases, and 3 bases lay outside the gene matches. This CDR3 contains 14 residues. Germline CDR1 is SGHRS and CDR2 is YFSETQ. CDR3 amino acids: CASSKGTGGNTIYF. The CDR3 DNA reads TGCGCCAGCAGCAAAGGGACAGGGGGAAACACCATATATTTT.

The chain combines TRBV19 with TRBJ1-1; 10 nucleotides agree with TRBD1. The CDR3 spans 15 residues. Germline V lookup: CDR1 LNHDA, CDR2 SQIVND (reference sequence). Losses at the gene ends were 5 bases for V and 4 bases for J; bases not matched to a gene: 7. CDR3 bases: TGTGCCAGTAGTGAAACCGGGACAGGGGCCACTGAAGCTTTCTTT. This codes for CASSETGTGATEAFF.

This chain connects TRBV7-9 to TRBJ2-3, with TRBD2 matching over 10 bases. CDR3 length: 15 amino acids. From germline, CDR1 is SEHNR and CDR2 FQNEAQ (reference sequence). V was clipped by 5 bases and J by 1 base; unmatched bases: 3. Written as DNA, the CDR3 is TGTGCCAGCAGCACCGGGACTAGCGGCACAGATACGCAGTATTTT. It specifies CASSTGTSGTDTQYF.